This T cell receptor (beta chain) is drawn from a study of T cells after yellow fever vaccination. General observations from the study: Re-detected after boosting: most primary clones, around 97% of CD4 and 80% to 90% of CD8. One caveat is that FACS-sorted repertoires could contain abundant clonotypes contaminating from the bulk population.

TCRdb redid the calling of the 5' RACE reads with MiXCR, one entry per CDR3 protein. The table has 350,000 to 550,000 distinct CDR3 sequences, under 20% seen once; the top ten hold 18%. The CDR3 has 14 amino acids. Germline V gene lookup returns CDR1 SGHAT and CDR2 FQNNGV. V was cut by 5 bases and J by 3 bases, with 14 bases left in between. Only a few counts were recorded for this clonotype. Its cognate antigen is unknown. The sample in question was PBMCs, obtained before the yellow fever booster vaccination. This chain joins TRBV11-2 and TRBJ2-7; D unresolved. This clonotype originated in a man younger than 35 who received the YFV17D yellow fever vaccine. The CDR3 bases are TGTGCCAGCAGCACCCCTTCAACCGGCTACGAGCAGTACTTC. Translating gives CASSTPSTGYEQYF.